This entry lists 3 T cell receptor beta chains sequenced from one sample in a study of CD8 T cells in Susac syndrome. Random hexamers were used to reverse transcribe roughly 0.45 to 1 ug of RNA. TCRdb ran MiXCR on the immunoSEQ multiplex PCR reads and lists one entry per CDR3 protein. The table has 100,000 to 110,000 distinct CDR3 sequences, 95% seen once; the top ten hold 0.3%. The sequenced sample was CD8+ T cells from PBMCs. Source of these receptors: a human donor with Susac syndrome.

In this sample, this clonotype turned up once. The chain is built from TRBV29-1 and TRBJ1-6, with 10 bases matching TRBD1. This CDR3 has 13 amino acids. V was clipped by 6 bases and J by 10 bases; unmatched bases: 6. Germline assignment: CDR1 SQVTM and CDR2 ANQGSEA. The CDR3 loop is CSVGDRGDSPLHF. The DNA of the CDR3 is TGCAGCGTGGGGGACAGGGGAGACTCACCCCTCCACTTT.

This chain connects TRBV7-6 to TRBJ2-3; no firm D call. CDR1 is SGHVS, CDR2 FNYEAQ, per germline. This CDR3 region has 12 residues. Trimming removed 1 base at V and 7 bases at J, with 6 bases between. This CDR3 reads CASSLELYTQYF. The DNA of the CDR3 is TGTGCCAGCAGCTTAGAATTGTATACGCAGTATTTT.

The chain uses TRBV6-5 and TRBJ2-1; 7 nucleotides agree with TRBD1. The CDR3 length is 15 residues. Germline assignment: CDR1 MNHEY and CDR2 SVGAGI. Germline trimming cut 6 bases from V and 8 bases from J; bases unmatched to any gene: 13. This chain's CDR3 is CASRIGGADRDEQFF. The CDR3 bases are TGTGCCAGCAGGATAGGGGGCGCGGATCGAGATGAGCAGTTCTTC.